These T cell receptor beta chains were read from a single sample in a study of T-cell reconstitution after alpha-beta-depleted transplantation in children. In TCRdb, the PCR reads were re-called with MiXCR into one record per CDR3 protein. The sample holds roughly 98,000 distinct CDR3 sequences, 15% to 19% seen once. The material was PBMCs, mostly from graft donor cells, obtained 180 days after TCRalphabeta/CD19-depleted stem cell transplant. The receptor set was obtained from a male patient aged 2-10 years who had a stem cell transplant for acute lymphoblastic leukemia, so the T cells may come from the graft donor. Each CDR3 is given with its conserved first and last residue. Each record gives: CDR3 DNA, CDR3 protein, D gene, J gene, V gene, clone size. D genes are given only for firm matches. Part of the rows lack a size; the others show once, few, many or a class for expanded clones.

TGTGCCAGCAGCCAAGAGCCAGGCTCTGGAAACACCATATATTTT | CASSQEPGSGNTIYF | NA | TRBJ1-3 | TRBV4-2 | many
TGTGCCAGCAGTTACGGGAACAGGGGGGCTGGGAATGAGCAGTTCTTC | CASSYGNRGAGNEQFF | TRBD1 | TRBJ2-1 | TRBV6-5 | NA
TGCAGGGCCACGGGCCAGGGGGGTGGCTACACCTTC | CRATGQGGGYTF | TRBD1 | TRBJ1-2 | TRBV20-1 | many
TGCAGTGCAACAATTGGCACGGGACGCTGGGGGAATCCACCCCTCCACTTT | CSATIGTGRWGNPPLHF | NA | TRBJ1-6 | TRBV20-1 | NA
TGTGCCAGCAGCTCCCCGACGGGGTGGAATGAGCAGTTCTTC | CASSSPTGWNEQFF | NA | TRBJ2-1 | TRBV7-2 | NA
TGTGCCAGCAGCCTTGTGGCCTCGGGGGAGCCCCAGCATTTT | CASSLVASGEPQHF | NA | TRBJ1-5 | TRBV7-8 | few
TGCGCCAGCAGCTTGGGGACAATTCAAGAGACCCAGTACTTC | CASSLGTIQETQYF | NA | TRBJ2-5 | TRBV5-1 | few
TGTGCCACCTACCACGCAGGGGTGGGCGGAGAGACCCAGTACTTC | CATYHAGVGGETQYF | NA | TRBJ2-5 | TRBV27 | NA
TGTGCCAGCGGGTCACCGACCGGGGAGCTGTTTTTT | CASGSPTGELFF | NA | TRBJ2-2 | TRBV12-3/TRBV12-4 | NA
TGTGCCAGCAGCCAAGTAGCCCTAGCGGGAGGGCCGGGAGATACGCAGTATTTT | CASSQVALAGGPGDTQYF | TRBD2 | TRBJ2-3 | TRBV4-2 | few
TGTGCCACCAGCAGAGATACGGTAGGGAACAATCAGCCCCAGCATTTT | CATSRDTVGNNQPQHF | NA | TRBJ1-5 | TRBV15 | few
TGTGCCAGCAGCTCCCGGACAGGCAATCAGCCCCAGCATTTT | CASSSRTGNQPQHF | NA | TRBJ1-5 | TRBV7-8 | NA
TGTGCCAGCAGCGGCCAGGGGGGGTCCTATAATTCACCCCTCCACTTT | CASSGQGGSYNSPLHF | TRBD1 | TRBJ1-6 | TRBV9 | NA
TGTGCCACCAGCAGACCATACTGGATCTCCCGGCGGGAGACCCAGTACTTC | CATSRPYWISRRETQYF | NA | TRBJ2-5 | TRBV15 | NA
TGCGCCAGCAGCTTGGAGGACAGCAGGAACACTGAAGCTTTCTTT | CASSLEDSRNTEAFF | NA | TRBJ1-1 | TRBV5-1 | NA
TGCGCCAGCAGCTTGGATCCAGGGAGGGTCCATGGCTACACCTTC | CASSLDPGRVHGYTF | NA | TRBJ1-2 | TRBV5-1 | few
TGCAGTGCTAGAGATTCCCAGGGAGACAGGCCTTATGGCTACACCTTC | CSARDSQGDRPYGYTF | NA | TRBJ1-2 | TRBV20-1 | few
TGTGCCAGCAGCTCGGGTAGTCAGCCCCAGCATTTT | CASSSGSQPQHF | NA | TRBJ1-5 | TRBV7-9 | NA
TGCGCCAGCAGTCGTGTCCTCAATGAAAAACTGTTTTTT | CASSRVLNEKLFF | NA | TRBJ1-4 | TRBV5-1 | few
TGTGCCAGCAAGGAAGGGACAGGCAACACTGAAGCTTTCTTT | CASKEGTGNTEAFF | TRBD1 | TRBJ1-1 | TRBV12-3/TRBV12-4 | NA
TGTGCCATCAGTCCAAGCGGACAAGATAGCAATCAGCCCCAGCATTTT | CAISPSGQDSNQPQHF | NA | TRBJ1-5 | TRBV10-3 | NA
TGTGCCAGCAGCCAAGCCAGCGGGGGTCCCTACAATGAGCAGTTCTTC | CASSQASGGPYNEQFF | TRBD2 | TRBJ2-1 | TRBV14 | NA
TGTGCCAGCAGCTTAAAGACGGGACGGAGCACAGATACGCAGTATTTT | CASSLKTGRSTDTQYF | NA | TRBJ2-3 | TRBV5-6 | once
TGTGCCAGCAGCGTGCGGACAGGAGAGGTGAAAGATGAGCAGTTCTTC | CASSVRTGEVKDEQFF | TRBD1 | TRBJ2-1 | TRBV7-8 | NA
TGTGCCAGCAGTCCCGGGACAGGGGGCGCGGGAACTGAAGCTTTCTTT | CASSPGTGGAGTEAFF | TRBD1 | TRBJ1-1 | TRBV12-3/TRBV12-4 | few
TGCGCCAGCAGCAGAAGACAGGATAGCACTGAAGCTTTCTTT | CASSRRQDSTEAFF | NA | TRBJ1-1 | TRBV5-1 | few
TGCAGCGTAAAACCCACGGCGCGATTAAGGGCCACTGAAGCTTTCTTT | CSVKPTARLRATEAFF | NA | TRBJ1-1 | TRBV29-1 | NA
TGCAGTGCGGGCCCGGGACATTACTACAATGAGCAGTTCTTC | CSAGPGHYYNEQFF | NA | TRBJ2-1 | TRBV20-1 | NA